These 15 T cell receptor beta chains were sequenced from one sample in a study of molecular identifiers for immune sequencing clone quantification. TCRdb called the PCR reads again in MiXCR, with one record for every CDR3 protein. The sample lists more than 8,000 distinct CDR3 sequences; 20% to 25% were seen once. The sample consisted of naive CD8+ T cells from blood, with Jurkat cell RNA spiked in. Specified subset: FACS-sorted CD8+CD4-CCR7+CD45RA+ naive T cells. Every receptor here comes from a human donor in good health. Some libraries in this study had Jurkat cell RNA spiked in.

Sample share makes this clonotype medium-sized. The chain couples TRBV14 to TRBJ2-1; D is unresolved. The CDR3 runs to 13 residues. Trimming pared 2 bases from V and 5 bases from J, leaving 7 bases between. Germline CDR1 SGHDN, CDR2 FVKESK. The CDR3 protein is CASSQPDHNEQFF. The CDR3 bases are TGTGCCAGCAGCCAACCGGATCACAATGAGCAGTTCTTC.

This clonotype is medium-sized by share. The rearrangement uses TRBV4-3 and TRBJ1-5; possibly TRBD1 for D (6 bases). CDR1 is LGHNA and CDR2 is YSLEER in the germline V gene. Trimming pared 0 bases from V and 5 bases from J, leaving 14 bases between. The CDR3 is 16 amino acids. CDR3 residues: CASSQDWGGSYQPQHF. The CDR3 coding sequence is TGCGCCAGCAGCCAAGATTGGGGGGGCTCTTATCAGCCCCAGCATTTT.

This clonotype was seen a few times. A single base separates this from a much larger clone, so it may be a read error. J is TRBJ2-1 and V is TRBV2; D unclear. CDR3 length: 15 amino acids. The germline gives CDR1 SNHLY, CDR2 FYNNEI. CDR3 protein: CASSEDFTSYNGQFF. In DNA, the CDR3 is TGTGCCAGCAGTGAAGACTTCACAAGTTACAATGGGCAGTTCTTC.

This clonotype is medium-sized in the sample. The V call is TRBV7-9, the J call TRBJ2-7; the D is unclear. The germline V gene encodes CDR1 SEHNR and CDR2 FQNEAQ (reference sequence). The CDR3 totals 16 residues. V shed 4 bases and J shed 1 base, with 17 bases lying between them. The CDR3 loop reads CASSSPVKGKSYEQYF. DNA for the CDR3: TGTGCCAGCAGCTCCCCCGTGAAGGGCAAATCCTACGAGCAGTACTTC.

The sample holds many counts of this clonotype. This chain joins TRBV2 and TRBJ1-4; D possibly corresponds to TRBD1 (6 bases). The CDR3 spans 18 residues. Trimming removed 1 base from V and 6 bases from J, with 21 bases in between. Germline-derived CDR1 and CDR2 are SNHLY and FYNNEI. The CDR3 bases are TGTGCCAGCAGTGAAGGGACAGACCCCAAGGTATACGATGAAAAACTGTTTTTT. It yields the protein CASSEGTDPKVYDEKLFF.

This clonotype is categorized as medium-sized. The chain links TRBV20-1 to TRBJ2-7; a possible D gene is TRBD2 (5 bases). In germline, CDR1 is DFQATT, CDR2 SNEGSKA (reference sequence). This CDR3 contains 14 residues. The V and J ends lost 0 bases and 4 bases respectively, with 13 bases between them. The CDR3 nucleotides are TGCAGTGCTAGAGATCGGGGAGTGTCTTACGAGCAGTACTTC. Translation gives CSARDRGVSYEQYF.

The chain recombines TRBV13 with TRBJ2-1; perhaps TRBD2 as D (6 bases). Trimming removed 6 bases from V and 7 bases from J, with 19 bases in between. CDR1 is PRHDT, CDR2 FYEKMQ, per germline (reference sequence). The CDR3 is made up of 15 amino acids. The CDR3 coding sequence is TGTGCCAGCAGACCGGGACTCGACTTGCGGAATGAGCAGTTCTTC. Translated: CASRPGLDLRNEQFF.

This clonotype was seen at least ten times. The CDR3: CASSPDRNSGNTIYF. DNA of the CDR3: TGTGCCAGCAGTCCTGACAGGAACTCTGGAAACACCATATATTTT. V gene TRBV27 combines with J gene TRBJ1-3, with D tentatively TRBD1 (6 bases). The CDR3 sequence is 15 residues long. V was shortened by 5 bases and J by 0 bases, with 11 bases between the two germline ends. Germline CDR1 MNHEY, CDR2 SMNVEV (reference sequence).

For this clonotype: Given a much more abundant clone one base away, this may be a read error. This chain uses TRBV27 with TRBJ2-3; D unresolved. Germline-derived CDR1 and CDR2 are MNHEY and SMNVEV (reference sequence). V dropped 0 bases and J dropped 10 bases, with 14 bases sitting between them. The CDR3 is made up of 14 amino acids. This CDR3 reads CASSLSISCWAQYF. CDR3 nucleotide sequence: TGTGCCAGCAGTTTATCGATTAGTTGTTGGGCGCAGTATTTT.

The chain joins TRBV5-5 to TRBJ2-7; D is perhaps TRBD1 (5 bases). The CDR3 contains 12 residues. Germline values: CDR1 SGHKS, CDR2 YYEKEE (reference sequence). Trimming cost V 0 bases and J 6 bases, with 7 bases left between them. The CDR3 region is CASSLVTAEQYF. CDR3 coding DNA: TGTGCCAGCAGCTTGGTGACAGCCGAGCAGTACTTC.

This clonotype is medium-sized (0.01 to 0.1%) by share. The V gene is TRBV28, the J gene TRBJ2-7; a possible D gene is TRBD1 (5 bases). This CDR3 has 14 residues. Germline lookup yields CDR1 MDHEN and CDR2 SYDVKM. V was shortened by 6 bases and J by 2 bases, with 14 bases between the two germline ends. The CDR3 coding sequence is TGTGCCAGCAGCAGTAGGACAAGTGCCTACGAGCAGTACTTC. Translated, it gives CASSSRTSAYEQYF.

By share, this clonotype counts as medium-sized. The rearrangement uses TRBV29-1 and TRBJ2-3; TRBD1 matches at 10 bases. The CDR3 extends over 18 amino acids. V was clipped by 1 base and J by 2 bases; unmatched bases: 12. The germline CDR1 and CDR2 sequences are SQVTM and ANQGSEA. CDR3 residues: CSVEAIDRGPRVTDTQYF. The CDR3 bases are TGCAGCGTTGAAGCCATAGACAGGGGGCCGCGGGTCACAGATACGCAGTATTTT.

Comment on this clonotype: Given a much more abundant clone one base away, this may be a read error. V gene TRBV4-3 combines with J gene TRBJ1-5; D not resolved. The CDR3 sequence is 15 residues long. Germline V gene sequence: CDR1 LGHNA, CDR2 YSLEER. With 0 bases removed from V and 0 bases from J, the gap between germline ends came to 6 bases. The CDR3 sequence is CASSQDQHSNQPQHF. CDR3 sequence (DNA): TGCGCCAGCAGCCAAGATCAGCATAGCAATCAGCCCCAGCATTTT.

By frequency in the sample, this clonotype is medium-sized (0.01 to 0.1%). The chain is built from TRBV5-5 and TRBJ2-7; D is undetermined. The CDR3 is 13 amino acids. Between the trimmed V and J ends, which lost 0 bases and 2 bases, there was a span of 6 bases. CDR1 SGHKS and CDR2 YYEKEE come from the germline V gene (reference sequence). As DNA, the CDR3 is TGTGCCAGCAGCTTGGGGCCGGCCTACGAGCAGTACTTC. It translates to CASSLGPAYEQYF. The variable domain in full, completed from reference TRBV5-5 and TRBJ2-7, reads DAGVTQSPTHLIKTRGQQVTLRCSPISGHKSVSWYQQVLGQGPQFIFQYYEKEERGRGNFPDRFSARQFPNYSSELNVNALLLGDSALYLCASSLGPAYEQYFGPGTRLTVT.

This clonotype is labeled medium-sized (0.01 to 0.1%). The chain combines TRBV28 with TRBJ2-5, with D hard to call. V gave up 3 bases and J gave up 1 base, with 9 bases separating them. The CDR3 has 14 amino acids. Germline V gene data show CDR1 as MDHEN and CDR2 as SYDVKM. This chain's CDR3 is CASSLSRSQETQYF. CDR3 nucleotides: TGTGCCAGCAGTTTGAGCCGGTCCCAAGAGACCCAGTACTTC.